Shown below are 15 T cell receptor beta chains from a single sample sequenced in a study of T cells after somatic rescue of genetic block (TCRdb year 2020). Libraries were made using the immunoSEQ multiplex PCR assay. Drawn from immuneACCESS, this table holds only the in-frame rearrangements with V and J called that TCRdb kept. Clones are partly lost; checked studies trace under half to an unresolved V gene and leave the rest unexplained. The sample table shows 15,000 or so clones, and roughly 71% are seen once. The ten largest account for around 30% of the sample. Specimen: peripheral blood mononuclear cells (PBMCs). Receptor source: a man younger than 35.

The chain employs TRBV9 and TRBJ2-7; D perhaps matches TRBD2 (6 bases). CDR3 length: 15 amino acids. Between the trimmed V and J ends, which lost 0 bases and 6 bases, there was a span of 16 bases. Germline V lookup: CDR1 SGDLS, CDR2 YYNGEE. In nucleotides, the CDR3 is TGTGCCAGCAGCGTAGGCCTAGCGCGGGCGGGCGAGCAGTACTTC. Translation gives CASSVGLARAGEQYF.

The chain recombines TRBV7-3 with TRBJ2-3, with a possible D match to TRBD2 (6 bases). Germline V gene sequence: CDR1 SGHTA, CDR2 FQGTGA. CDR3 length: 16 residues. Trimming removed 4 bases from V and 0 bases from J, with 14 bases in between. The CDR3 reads CASSWGSGLSTDTQYF. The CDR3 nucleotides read TGTGCCAGCAGCTGGGGTAGCGGACTTAGCACAGATACGCAGTATTTT.

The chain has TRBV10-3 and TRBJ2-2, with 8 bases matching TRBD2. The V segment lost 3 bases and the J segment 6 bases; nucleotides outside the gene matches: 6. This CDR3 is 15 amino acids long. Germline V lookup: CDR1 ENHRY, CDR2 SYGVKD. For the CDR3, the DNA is TGTGCCATCAGTGAATTCCCACTAGCGGCCGGGGAGCTGTTTTTT. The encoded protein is CAISEFPLAAGELFF.

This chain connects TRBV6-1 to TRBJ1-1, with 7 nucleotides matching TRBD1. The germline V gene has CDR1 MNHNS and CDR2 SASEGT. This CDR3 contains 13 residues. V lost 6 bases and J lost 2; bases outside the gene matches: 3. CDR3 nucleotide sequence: TGTGCCAGCAGCCACAGGGGAAACACTGAAGCTTTCTTT. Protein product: CASSHRGNTEAFF.

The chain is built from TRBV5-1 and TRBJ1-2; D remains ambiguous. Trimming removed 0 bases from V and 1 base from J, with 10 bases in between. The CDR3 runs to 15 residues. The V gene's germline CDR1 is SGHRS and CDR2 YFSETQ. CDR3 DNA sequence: TGCGCCAGCAGCTTGGCCAGGATGGATAACTATGGCTACACCTTC. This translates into CASSLARMDNYGYTF.

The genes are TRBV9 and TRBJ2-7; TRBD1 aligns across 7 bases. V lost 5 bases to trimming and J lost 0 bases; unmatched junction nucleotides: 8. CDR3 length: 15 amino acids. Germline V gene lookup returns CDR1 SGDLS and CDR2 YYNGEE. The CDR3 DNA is TGTGCCAGCAGGATAGGTGGGACAGCCTCCTACGAGCAGTACTTC. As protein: CASRIGGTASYEQYF.

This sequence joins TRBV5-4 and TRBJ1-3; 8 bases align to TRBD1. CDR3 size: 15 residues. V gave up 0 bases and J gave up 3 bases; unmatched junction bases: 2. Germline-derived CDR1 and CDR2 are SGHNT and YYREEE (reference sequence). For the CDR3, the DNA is TGTGCCAGCAGCTTGGGACAGGGGTTTGGAAACACCATATATTTT. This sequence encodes CASSLGQGFGNTIYF.

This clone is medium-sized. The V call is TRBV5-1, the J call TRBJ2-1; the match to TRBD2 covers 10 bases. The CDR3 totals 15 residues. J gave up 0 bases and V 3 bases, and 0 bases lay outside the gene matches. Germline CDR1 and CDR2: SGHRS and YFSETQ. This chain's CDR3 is CASSSSGSSYNEQFF. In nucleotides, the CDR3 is TGCGCCAGCAGCTCTAGCGGGAGCTCCTACAATGAGCAGTTCTTC. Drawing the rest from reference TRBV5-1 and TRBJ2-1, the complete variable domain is KAGVTQTPRYLIKTRGQQVTLSCSPISGHRSVSWYQQTPGQGLQFLFEYFSETQRNKGNFPGRFSGRQFSNSRSEMNVSTLELGDSALYLCASSSSGSSYNEQFFGPGTRLTVL.

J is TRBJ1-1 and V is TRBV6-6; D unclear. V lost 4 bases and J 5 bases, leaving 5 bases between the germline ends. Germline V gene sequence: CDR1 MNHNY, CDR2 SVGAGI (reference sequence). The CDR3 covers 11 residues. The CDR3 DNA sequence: TGTGCCAGCAGTTCACTTACTGAAGCTTTCTTT. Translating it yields CASSSLTEAFF.

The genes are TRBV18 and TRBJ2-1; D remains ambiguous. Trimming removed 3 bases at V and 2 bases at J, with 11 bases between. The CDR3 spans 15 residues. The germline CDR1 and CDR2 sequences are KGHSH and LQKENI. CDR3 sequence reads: CASSPWRFAYNEQFF. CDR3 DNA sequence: TGTGCCAGCTCACCTTGGCGGTTCGCCTACAATGAGCAGTTCTTC.

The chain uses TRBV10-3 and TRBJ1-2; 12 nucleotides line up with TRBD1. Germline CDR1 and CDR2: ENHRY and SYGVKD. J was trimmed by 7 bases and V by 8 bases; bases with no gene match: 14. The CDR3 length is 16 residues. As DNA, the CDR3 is TGTGCCATCTATCCCGAGCAGGGACAGGGGGCGGGTGGCTACACCTTC. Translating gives CAIYPEQGQGAGGYTF.

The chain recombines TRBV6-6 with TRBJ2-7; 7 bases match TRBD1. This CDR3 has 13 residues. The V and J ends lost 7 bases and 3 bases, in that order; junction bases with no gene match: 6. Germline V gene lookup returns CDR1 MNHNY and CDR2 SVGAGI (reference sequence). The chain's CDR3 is CASKTGTDYEQYF. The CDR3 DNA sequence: TGTGCCAGCAAAACCGGGACAGACTACGAGCAGTACTTC.

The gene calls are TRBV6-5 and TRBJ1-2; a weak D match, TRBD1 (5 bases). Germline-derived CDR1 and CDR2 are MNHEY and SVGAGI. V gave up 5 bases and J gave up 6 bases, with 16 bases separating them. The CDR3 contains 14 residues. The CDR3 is CASSPTSGVNGYTF. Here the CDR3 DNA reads TGTGCCAGCAGTCCGACGTCGGGGGTGAATGGCTACACCTTC.

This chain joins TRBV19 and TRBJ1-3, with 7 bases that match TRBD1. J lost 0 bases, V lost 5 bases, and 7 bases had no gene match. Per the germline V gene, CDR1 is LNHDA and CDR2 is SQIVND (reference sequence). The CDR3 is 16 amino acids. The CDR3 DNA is TGTGCCAGTAGTCCCTGGGACAGTGGCTCTGGAAACACCATATATTTT. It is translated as CASSPWDSGSGNTIYF.

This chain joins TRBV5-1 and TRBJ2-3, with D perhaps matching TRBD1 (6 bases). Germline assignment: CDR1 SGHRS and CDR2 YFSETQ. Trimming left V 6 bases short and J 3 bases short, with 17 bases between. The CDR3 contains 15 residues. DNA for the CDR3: TGCGCCAGCACTCCCACGGCAGGGGAAACAGATACGCAGTATTTT. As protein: CASTPTAGETDTQYF.